This T cell receptor (beta chain) was found in a study of identical twins. TCRdb independently ran MiXCR on the 5' RACE reads; one entry per CDR3 protein. This sample carries fewer than 650,000 distinct CDR3 sequences, 9% to 10% of them seen once, and the ten largest clones take more than 2.5%. This clonotype was seen more than once but under ten times. Germline CDR1 MNHEY, CDR2 SVGAGI. The CDR3 totals 13 residues. V was clipped by 4 bases and J by 7 bases; unmatched bases: 2. These same data were also listed under a study on yellow fever vaccine responses in identical twins.

The TCR originated in a woman under 30 in good health. The V call is TRBV6-5, the J call TRBJ2-4; 9 positions agree with TRBD1. Sequencing was done on a sample of PBMCs. CDR3 sequence reads: CASSWDRENIQYF. As DNA, the CDR3 is TGTGCCAGCAGTTGGGACAGGGAGAACATTCAGTACTTC.